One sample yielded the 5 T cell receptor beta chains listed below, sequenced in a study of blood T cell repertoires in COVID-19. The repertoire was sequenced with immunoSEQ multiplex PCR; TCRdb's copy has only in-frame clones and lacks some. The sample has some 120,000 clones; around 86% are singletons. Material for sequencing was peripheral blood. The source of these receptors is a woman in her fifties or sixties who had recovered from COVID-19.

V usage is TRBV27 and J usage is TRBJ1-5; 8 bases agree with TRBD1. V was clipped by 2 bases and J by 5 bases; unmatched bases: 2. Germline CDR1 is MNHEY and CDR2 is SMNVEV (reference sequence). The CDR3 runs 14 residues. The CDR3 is CASSLQGADQPQHF. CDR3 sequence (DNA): TGTGCCAGCAGTTTACAGGGGGCAGATCAGCCCCAGCATTTT.

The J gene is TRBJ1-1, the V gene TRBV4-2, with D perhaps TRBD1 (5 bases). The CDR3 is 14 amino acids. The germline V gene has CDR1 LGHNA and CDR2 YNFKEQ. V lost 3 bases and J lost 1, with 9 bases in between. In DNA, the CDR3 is TGTGCCAGCAGCCACCCAACAGGGAACACTGAAGCTTTCTTT. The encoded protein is CASSHPTGNTEAFF.

The DNA for the CDR3 is TGTGCCAGCAGCTTGGGTGCGGTCCAAGAGACCCAGTACTTC. It is translated as CASSLGAVQETQYF. V is TRBV5-4 and J is TRBJ2-5; D remains unclear. Germline loops: CDR1 SGHNT, CDR2 YYREEE (reference sequence). CDR3 length equals 14 residues. V was trimmed by 0 bases and J by 1 base, leaving 7 bases between them.

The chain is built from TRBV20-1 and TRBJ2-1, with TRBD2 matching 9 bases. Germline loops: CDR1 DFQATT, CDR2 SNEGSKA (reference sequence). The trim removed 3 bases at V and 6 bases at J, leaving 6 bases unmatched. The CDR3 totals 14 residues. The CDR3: CSASGGGALNEQFF. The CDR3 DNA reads TGCAGTGCTAGTGGCGGGGGGGCTCTCAATGAGCAGTTCTTC.

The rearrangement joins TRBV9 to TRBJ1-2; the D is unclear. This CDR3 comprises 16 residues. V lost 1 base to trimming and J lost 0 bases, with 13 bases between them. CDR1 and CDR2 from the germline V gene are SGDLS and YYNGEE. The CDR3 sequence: CASSVMPEWSNYGYTF. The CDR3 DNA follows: TGTGCCAGCAGCGTAATGCCGGAGTGGTCTAACTATGGCTACACCTTC.